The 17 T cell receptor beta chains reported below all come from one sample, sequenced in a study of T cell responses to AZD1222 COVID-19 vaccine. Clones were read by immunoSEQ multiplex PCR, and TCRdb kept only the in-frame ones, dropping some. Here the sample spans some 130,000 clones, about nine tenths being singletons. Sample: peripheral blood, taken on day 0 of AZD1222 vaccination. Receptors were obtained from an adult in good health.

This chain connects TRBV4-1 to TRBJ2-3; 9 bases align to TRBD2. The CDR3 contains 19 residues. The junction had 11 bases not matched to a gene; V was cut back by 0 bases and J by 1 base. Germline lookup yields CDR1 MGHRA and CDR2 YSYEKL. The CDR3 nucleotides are TGCGCCAGCAGCCAAGAACCGCGGGGGGGAAACATGCGCACAGATACGCAGTATTTT. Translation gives CASSQEPRGGNMRTDTQYF.

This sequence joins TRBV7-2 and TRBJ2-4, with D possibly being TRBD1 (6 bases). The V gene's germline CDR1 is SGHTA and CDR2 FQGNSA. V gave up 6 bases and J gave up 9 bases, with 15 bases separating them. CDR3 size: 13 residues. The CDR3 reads CASSLYREGIQYF. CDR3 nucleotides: TGTGCCAGCAGTTTATACAGGGAAGGCATTCAGTACTTC. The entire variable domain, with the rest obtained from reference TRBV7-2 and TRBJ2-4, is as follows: GAGVSQSPSNKVTEKGKDVELRCDPISGHTALYWYRQSLGQGLEFLIYFQGNSAPDKSGLPSDRFSAERTGGSVSTLTIQRTQQEDSAVYLCASSLYREGIQYFGAGTRLSVL.

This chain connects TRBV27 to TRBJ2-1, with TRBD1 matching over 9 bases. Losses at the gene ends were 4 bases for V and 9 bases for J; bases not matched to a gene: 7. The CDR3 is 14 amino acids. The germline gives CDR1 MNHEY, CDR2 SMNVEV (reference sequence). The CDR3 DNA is TGTGCCAGCAGTTACTCCGGGACAGGGAGTGAGCAGTTCTTC. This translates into CASSYSGTGSEQFF.

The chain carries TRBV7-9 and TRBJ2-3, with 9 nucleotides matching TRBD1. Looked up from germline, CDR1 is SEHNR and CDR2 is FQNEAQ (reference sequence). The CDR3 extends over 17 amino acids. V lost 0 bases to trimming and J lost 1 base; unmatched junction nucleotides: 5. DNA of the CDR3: TGTGCCAGCAGCTTAGCGGGACAGGGCGCGGGCACAGATACGCAGTATTTT. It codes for CASSLAGQGAGTDTQYF.

DNA of the CDR3: TGCGCCAGCAGTGAGCCCAATTCACCCCTCCACTTT. This codes for CASSEPNSPLHF. The chain combines TRBV10-2 with TRBJ1-6; D is unresolved. CDR3 size: 12 residues. Germline CDR1 WSHSY, CDR2 SAAADI. The ends were cut back, 2 bases at V and 7 bases at J, with 3 bases in the middle.

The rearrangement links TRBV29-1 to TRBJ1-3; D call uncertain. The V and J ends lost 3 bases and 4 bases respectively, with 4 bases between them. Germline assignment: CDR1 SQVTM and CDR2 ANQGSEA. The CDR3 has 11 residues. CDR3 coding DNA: TGCAGCGTTGACAGGGGAAACACCATATATTTT. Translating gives CSVDRGNTIYF. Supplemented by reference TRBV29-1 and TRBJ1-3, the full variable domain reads SAVISQKPSRDICQRGTSLTIQCQVDSQVTMMFWYRQQPGQSLTLIATANQGSEATYESGFVIDKFPISRPNLTFSTLTVSNMSPEDSSIYLCSVDRGNTIYFGEGSWLTVV.

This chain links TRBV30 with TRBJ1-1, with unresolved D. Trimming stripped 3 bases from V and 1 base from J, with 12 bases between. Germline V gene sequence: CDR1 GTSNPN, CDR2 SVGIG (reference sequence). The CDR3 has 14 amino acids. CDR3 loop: CAWRRREPNTEAFF. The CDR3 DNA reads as TGTGCCTGGAGAAGGAGGGAACCGAACACTGAAGCTTTCTTT.

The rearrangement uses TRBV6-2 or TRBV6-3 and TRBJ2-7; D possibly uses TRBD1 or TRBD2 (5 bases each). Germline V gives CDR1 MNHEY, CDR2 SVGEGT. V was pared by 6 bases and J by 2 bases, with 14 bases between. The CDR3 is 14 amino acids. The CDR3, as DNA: TGTGCCAGCAGCCTCCGGGACGTAGCCTACGAGCAGTACTTC. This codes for CASSLRDVAYEQYF.

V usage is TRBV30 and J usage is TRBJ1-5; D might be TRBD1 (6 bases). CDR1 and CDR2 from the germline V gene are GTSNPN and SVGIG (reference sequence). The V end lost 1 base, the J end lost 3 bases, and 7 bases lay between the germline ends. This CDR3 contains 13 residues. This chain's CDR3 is CAWSGDINQPQHF. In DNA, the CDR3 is TGTGCCTGGAGTGGGGACATCAATCAGCCCCAGCATTTT.

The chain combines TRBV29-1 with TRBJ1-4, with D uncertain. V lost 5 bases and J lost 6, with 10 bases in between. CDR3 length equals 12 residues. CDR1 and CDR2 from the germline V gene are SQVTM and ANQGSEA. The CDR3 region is CSVLIWDEKLFF. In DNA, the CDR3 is TGCAGCGTTCTGATCTGGGATGAAAAACTGTTTTTT.

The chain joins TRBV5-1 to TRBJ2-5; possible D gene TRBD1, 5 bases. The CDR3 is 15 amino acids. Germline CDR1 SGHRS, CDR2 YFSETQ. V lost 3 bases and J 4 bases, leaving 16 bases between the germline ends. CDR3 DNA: TGCGCCAGCAGCTCACAGGCCGCAGGCGGAGAGACCCAGTACTTC. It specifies CASSSQAAGGETQYF.

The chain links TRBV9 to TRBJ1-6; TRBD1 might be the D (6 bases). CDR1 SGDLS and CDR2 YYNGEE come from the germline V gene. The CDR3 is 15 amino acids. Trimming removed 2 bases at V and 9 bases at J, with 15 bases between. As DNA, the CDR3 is TGTGCCAGCAGCGTTGGGACTCAACAGGGTTCACCCCTCCACTTT. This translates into CASSVGTQQGSPLHF.

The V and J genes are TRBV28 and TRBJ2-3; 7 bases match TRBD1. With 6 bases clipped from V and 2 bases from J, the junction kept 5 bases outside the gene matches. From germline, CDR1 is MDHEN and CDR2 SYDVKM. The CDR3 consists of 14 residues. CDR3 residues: CASRPDRNTDTQYF. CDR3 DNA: TGTGCCAGCAGGCCGGACAGGAACACAGATACGCAGTATTTT.

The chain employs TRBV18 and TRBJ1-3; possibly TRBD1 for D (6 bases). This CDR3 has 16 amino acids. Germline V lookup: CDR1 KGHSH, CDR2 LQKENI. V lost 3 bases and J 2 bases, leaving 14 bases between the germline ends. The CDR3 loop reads CASSPPTGFAGNTIYF. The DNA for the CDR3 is TGTGCCAGCTCACCGCCAACAGGGTTCGCTGGAAACACCATATATTTT.

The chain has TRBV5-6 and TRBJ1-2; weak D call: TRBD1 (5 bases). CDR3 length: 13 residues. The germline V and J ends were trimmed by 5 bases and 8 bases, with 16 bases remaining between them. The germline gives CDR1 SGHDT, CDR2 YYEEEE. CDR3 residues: CASSWRGGVGYTF. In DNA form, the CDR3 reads TGTGCCAGCAGTTGGAGGGGAGGGGTCGGCTACACCTTC.

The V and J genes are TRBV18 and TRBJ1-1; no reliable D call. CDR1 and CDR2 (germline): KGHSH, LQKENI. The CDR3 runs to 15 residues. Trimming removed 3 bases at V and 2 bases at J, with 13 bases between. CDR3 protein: CASSPPQITNTEAFF. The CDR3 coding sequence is TGTGCCAGCTCACCGCCGCAGATCACTAACACTGAAGCTTTCTTT.

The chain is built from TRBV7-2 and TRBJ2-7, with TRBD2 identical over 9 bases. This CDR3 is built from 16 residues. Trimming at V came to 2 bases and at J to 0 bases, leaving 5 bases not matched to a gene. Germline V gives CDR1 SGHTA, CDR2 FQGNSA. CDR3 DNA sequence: TGTGCCAGCAGCTTACGCGGGGGGGACTACTCCTACGAGCAGTACTTC. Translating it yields CASSLRGGDYSYEQYF.